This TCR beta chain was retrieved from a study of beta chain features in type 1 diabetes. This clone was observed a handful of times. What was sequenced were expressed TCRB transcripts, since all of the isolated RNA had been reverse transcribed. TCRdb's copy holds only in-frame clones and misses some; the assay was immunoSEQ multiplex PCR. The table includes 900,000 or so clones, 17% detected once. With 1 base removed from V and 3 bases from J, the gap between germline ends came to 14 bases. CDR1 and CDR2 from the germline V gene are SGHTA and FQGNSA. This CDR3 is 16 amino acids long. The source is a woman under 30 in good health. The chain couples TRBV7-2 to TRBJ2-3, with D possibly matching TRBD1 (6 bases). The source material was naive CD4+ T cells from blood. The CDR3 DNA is TGTGCCAGCAGCTTAGGTTTCCAGGGGATGACAGATACGCAGTATTTT. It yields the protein CASSLGFQGMTDTQYF. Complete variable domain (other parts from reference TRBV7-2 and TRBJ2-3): GAGVSQSPSNKVTEKGKDVELRCDPISGHTALYWYRQSLGQGLEFLIYFQGNSAPDKSGLPSDRFSAERTGGSVSTLTIQRTQQEDSAVYLCASSLGFQGMTDTQYFGPGTRLTVL.